The 6 T cell receptor beta chains below were found in one sample sequenced in a study of identical twins (dated by TCRdb to the mid-2010s). The protocol used for the library was 5' RACE. Sequencer: Illumina HiSeq 2000. The public reads were run again by TCRdb, first through fastp at Q25 and then through MiXCR, and only productive beta chains were kept. Every CDR3 protein is listed once, alongside the most common genes and DNA of its rows. This sample gives 350,000 to 400,000 distinct CDR3 sequences in total; roughly 10% of them show up just once. Jointly, the top ten make up over 7% of the sample. The sequenced material came from naive T cells sorted from blood. What the cell subset or site label conveys for this sample: cells isolated with a human naive T-cell isolation kit. The source of these receptors is a woman between 50 and 59 years old in good health.

The chain carries TRBV5-5 and TRBJ2-7; tentatively, D is TRBD2 (5 bases). Germline CDR1 and CDR2: SGHKS and YYEKEE (reference sequence). The CDR3 runs 14 residues. Trimming left V 4 bases short and J 2 bases short, with 13 bases between. The DNA for the CDR3 is TGTGCCAGCAGCCAAGGACTGGGGACCTACGAGCAGTACTTC. Protein sequence: CASSQGLGTYEQYF.

This clonotype was seen repeatedly, ten times or more. The chain combines TRBV27 with TRBJ1-2; D is undetermined. Germline V gives CDR1 MNHEY, CDR2 SMNVEV (reference sequence). V lost 5 bases and J 2 bases, leaving 9 bases between the germline ends. The CDR3 contains 13 residues. The CDR3 DNA reads TGTGCCAGCAGTAACAGAGAAAACTATGGCTACACCTTC. Translated: CASSNRENYGYTF.

Only a few counts were recorded for this clonotype. This rearrangement joins TRBV24-1 to TRBJ2-1; D gene unclear. CDR3 length equals 16 residues. Germline-derived CDR1 and CDR2 are KGHDR and SFDVKD. Trimming shortened V by 5 bases and J by 6 bases, and 19 bases separated the two germline ends. The CDR3 DNA sequence: TGTGCCACCAGTGGCCCATACCGGGTCAGAGGCAATGAGCAGTTCTTC. Protein sequence: CATSGPYRVRGNEQFF.

At least ten counts were recorded for this clonotype. The chain recombines TRBV14 with TRBJ1-3, with 8 bases identical to TRBD1. Trimming removed 4 bases from V and 0 bases from J; junction bases left unmatched: 8. The CDR3 is made up of 17 amino acids. Germline V gene sequence: CDR1 SGHDN, CDR2 FVKESK. The CDR3 sequence: CASSLYGQGFSGNTIYF. The CDR3 DNA reads TGTGCCAGCAGCCTTTACGGACAGGGCTTCTCTGGAAACACCATATATTTT.

This clonotype has ten or more counts. This chain connects TRBV6-6 to TRBJ2-3, with a tentative D call TRBD2 (5 bases). The CDR3 totals 15 residues. The V and J ends lost 0 bases and 1 base respectively, with 8 bases between them. The V gene's germline CDR1 is MNHNY and CDR2 SVGAGI (reference sequence). CDR3 bases: TGTGCCAGCAGTTACTCGATTAGCGGCACAGATACGCAGTATTTT. This sequence encodes CASSYSISGTDTQYF.

In its sample, this clonotype was seen a few times. The rearrangement uses TRBV7-6 and TRBJ2-1; D may be TRBD2 (5 bases). CDR1 SGHVS and CDR2 FNYEAQ come from the germline V gene. The CDR3 loop spans 16 amino acids. Trimming removed 1 base from V and 7 bases from J, with 17 bases in between. The CDR3 nucleotides read TGTGCCAGCAGCTTAGAGTGGTCGGGAACTCAGAATGAGCAGTTCTTC. Translation gives CASSLEWSGTQNEQFF. Supplemented by reference TRBV7-6 and TRBJ2-1, the full variable domain reads GAGVSQSPRYKVTKRGQDVALRCDPISGHVSLYWYRQALGQGPEFLTYFNYEAQQDKSGLPNDRFSAERPEGSISTLTIQRTEQRDSAMYRCASSLEWSGTQNEQFFGPGTRLTVL.